Sequencing of this T cell receptor beta chain was carried out in a study of blood T cell repertoires in COVID-19. Across the whole study: The cDNA or gDNA used as material had been derived from T cells, B-cell-depleted T cells, or PBMCs.

Individuals aged about 18 to 100 years were recruited from about two dozen US areas. Each participant's cohort was designated according to participant-reported clinical history. Authors' methods: Amplified reference gene primers provided the basis for estimating nucleated cell counts. The data were produced by immunoSEQ multiplex PCR, yet TCRdb's version contains in-frame clones alone and is incomplete. V and J calls and clone size are copied from that table; D and trimming were computed from the DNA. The sample includes approximately 250,000 clones, 85% to 90% of them seen just once. The sample taken for sequencing was PBMCs or T cells enriched from blood (not recorded which). This clonotype originated in a woman aged 30 to 39 with acute COVID-19.

The CDR3 loop is CAISESPGGLAGPNTGELFF. The CDR3 nucleotides read TGTGCCATCAGTGAGTCCCCAGGCGGACTAGCGGGCCCGAACACCGGGGAGCTGTTTTTT. This rearrangement joins TRBV10-3 to TRBJ2-2; 11 bases line up with TRBD2. V trimming: 0 bases; J trimming: 0 bases; junction bases outside the gene matches: 9. CDR1 and CDR2 from the germline V gene are ENHRY and SYGVKD. The CDR3 sequence is 20 residues long.